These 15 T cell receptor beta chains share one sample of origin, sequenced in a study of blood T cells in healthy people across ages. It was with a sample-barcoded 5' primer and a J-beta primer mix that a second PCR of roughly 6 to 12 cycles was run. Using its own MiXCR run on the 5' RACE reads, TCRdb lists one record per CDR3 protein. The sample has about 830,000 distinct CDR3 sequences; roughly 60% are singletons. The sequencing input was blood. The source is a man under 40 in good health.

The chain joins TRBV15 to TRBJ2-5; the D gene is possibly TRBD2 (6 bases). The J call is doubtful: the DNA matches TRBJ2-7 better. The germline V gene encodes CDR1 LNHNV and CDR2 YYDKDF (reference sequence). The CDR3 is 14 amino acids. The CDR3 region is CATSRAASVYEQYF. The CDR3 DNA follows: TGTGCCACCAGCAGAGCGGCTAGCGTGTACGAGCAGTACTTC.

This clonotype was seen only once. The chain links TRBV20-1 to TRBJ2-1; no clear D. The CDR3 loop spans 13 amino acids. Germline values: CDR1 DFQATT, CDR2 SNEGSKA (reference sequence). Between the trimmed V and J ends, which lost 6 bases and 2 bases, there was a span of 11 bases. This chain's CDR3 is CSALSEAYNEQFF. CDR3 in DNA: TGCAGTGCCCTATCCGAGGCCTACAATGAGCAGTTCTTC.

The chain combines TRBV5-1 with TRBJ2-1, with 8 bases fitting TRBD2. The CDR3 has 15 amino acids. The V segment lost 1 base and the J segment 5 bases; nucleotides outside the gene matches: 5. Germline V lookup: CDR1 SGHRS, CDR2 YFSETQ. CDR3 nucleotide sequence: TGCGCCAGCAGCTTGAAACGGGAGGGCAACAATGAGCAGTTCTTC. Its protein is CASSLKREGNNEQFF.

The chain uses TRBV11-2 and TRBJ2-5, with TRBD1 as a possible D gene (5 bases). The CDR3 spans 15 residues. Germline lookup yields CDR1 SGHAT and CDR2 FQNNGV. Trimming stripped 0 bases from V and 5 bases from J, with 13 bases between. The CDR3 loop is CASSLEPQGRETQYF. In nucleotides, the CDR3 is TGTGCCAGCAGCTTAGAACCCCAGGGCAGGGAGACCCAGTACTTC.

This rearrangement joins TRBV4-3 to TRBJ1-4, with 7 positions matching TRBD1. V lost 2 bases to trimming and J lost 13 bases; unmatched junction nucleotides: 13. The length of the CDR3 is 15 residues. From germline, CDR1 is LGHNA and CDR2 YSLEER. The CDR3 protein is CASSQSTGVIEGLFF. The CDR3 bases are TGCGCCAGCAGCCAATCAACAGGGGTGATTGAAGGACTGTTTTTT.

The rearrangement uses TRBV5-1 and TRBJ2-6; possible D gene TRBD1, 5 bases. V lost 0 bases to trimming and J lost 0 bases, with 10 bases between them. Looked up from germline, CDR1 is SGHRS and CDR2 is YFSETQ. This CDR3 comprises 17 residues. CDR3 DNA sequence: TGCGCCAGCAGCTTGGAAGGGGCCGACTCTGGGGCCAACGTCCTGACTTTC. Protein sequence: CASSLEGADSGANVLTF.

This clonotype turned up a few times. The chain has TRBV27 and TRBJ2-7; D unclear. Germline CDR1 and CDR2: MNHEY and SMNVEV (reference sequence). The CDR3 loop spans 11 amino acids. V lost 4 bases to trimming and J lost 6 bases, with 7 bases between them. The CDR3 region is CASSSPSEQYF. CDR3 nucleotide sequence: TGTGCCAGCAGTTCCCCTTCCGAGCAGTACTTC.

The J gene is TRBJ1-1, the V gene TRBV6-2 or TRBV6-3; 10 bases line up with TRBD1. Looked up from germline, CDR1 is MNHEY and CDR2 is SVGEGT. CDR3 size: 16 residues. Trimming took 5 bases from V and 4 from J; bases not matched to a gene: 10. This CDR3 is CASSTPGTGAVTEAFF. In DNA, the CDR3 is TGTGCCAGCAGTACACCCGGGACAGGGGCGGTCACTGAAGCTTTCTTT.

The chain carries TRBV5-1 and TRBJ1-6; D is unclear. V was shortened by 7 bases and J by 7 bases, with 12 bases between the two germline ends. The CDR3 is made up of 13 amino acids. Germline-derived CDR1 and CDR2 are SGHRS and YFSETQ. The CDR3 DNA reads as TGCGCCAGCGGCGAGGCGGCCAATTCACCCCTCCACTTT. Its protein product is CASGEAANSPLHF.

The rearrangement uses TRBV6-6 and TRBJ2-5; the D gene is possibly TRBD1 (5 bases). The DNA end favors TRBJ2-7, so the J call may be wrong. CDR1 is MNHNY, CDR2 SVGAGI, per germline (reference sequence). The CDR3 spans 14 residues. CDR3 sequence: CASSSESGIYEQYF. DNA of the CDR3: TGTGCCAGCAGTTCCGAATCAGGGATCTACGAGCAGTACTTC.

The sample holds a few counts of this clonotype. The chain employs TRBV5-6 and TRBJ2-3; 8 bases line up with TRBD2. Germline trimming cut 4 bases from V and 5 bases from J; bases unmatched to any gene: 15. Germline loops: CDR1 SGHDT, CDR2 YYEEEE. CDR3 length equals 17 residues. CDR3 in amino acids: CASSVLAGLDRRDTQYF. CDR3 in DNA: TGTGCCAGCAGCGTCCTCGCGGGACTAGATAGGAGAGATACGCAGTATTTT.

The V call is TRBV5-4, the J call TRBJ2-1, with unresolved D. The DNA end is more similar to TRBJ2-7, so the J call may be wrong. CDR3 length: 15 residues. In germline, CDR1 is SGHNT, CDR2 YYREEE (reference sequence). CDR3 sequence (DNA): TGTGCCAGCAGCTTATCGGATAGCTCCTACAATGAGCAGTACTTC. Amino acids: CASSLSDSSYNEQYF.

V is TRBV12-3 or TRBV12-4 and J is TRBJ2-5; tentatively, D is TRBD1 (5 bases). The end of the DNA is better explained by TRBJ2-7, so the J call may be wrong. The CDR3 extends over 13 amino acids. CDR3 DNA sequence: TGTGCCAGCAGTTTGAGCAGGGTTAACGAGCAGTACTTC. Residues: CASSLSRVNEQYF.

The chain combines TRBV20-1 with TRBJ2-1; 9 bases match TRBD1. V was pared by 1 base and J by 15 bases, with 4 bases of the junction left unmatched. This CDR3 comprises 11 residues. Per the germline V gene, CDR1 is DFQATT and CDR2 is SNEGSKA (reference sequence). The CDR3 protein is CSARGGQGRFF. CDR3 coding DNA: TGCAGTGCTAGAGGGGGACAGGGTAGGTTCTTC.

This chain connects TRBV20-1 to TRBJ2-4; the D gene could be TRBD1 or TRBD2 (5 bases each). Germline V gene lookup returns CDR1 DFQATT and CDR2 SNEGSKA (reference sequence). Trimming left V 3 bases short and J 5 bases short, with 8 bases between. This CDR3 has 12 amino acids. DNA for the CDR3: TGCAGTGCTAGGACGGGACAAAACATTCAGTACTTC. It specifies CSARTGQNIQYF.